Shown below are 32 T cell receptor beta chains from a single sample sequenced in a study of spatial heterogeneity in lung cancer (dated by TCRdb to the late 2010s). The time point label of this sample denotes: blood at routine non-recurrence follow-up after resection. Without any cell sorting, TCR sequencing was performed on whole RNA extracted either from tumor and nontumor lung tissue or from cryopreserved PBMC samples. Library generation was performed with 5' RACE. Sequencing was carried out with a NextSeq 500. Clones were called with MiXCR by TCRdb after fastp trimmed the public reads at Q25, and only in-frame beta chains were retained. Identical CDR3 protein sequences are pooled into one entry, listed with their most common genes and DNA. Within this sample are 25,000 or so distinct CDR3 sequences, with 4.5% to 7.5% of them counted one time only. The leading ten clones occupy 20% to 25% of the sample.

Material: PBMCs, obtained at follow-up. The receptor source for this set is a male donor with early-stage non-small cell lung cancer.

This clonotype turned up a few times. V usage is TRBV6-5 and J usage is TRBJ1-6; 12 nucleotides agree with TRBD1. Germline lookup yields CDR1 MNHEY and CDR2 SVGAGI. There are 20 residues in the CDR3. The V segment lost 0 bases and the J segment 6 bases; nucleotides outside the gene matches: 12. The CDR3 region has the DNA TGTGCCAGCAGTTACTCGATCGTCCCGGGACAGGGGGCCTCTAATTCACCCCTCCACTTT. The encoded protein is CASSYSIVPGQGASNSPLHF.

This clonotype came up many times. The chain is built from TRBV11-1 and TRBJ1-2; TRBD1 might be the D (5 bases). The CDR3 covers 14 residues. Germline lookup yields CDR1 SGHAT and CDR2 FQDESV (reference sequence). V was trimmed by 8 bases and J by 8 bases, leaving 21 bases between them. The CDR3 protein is CASASRAGLGGYTF. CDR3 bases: TGTGCCAGCGCCTCTCGGGCAGGGCTGGGCGGCTACACCTTC.

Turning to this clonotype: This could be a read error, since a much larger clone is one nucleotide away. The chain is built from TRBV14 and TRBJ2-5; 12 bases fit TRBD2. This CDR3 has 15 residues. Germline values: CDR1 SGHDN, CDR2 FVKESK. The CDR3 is CASSLTSGSWETRYF. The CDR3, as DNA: TGTGCCAGCAGTTTGACTAGCGGGAGTTGGGAGACCCGGTACTTC.

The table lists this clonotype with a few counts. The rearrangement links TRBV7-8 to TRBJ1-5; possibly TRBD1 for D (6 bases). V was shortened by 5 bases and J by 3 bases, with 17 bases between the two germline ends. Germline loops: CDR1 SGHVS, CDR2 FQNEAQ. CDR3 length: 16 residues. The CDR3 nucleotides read TGTGCCAGCAGCCCCTCGATCGGACAGCTCAATCAGCCCCAGCATTTT. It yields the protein CASSPSIGQLNQPQHF.

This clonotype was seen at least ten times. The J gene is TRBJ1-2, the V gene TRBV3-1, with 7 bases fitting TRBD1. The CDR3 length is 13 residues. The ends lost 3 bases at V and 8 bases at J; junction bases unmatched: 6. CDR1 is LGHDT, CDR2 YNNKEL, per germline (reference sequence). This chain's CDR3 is CASSQDGQAGYTF. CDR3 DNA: TGTGCCAGCAGCCAGGACGGACAGGCCGGCTACACCTTC.

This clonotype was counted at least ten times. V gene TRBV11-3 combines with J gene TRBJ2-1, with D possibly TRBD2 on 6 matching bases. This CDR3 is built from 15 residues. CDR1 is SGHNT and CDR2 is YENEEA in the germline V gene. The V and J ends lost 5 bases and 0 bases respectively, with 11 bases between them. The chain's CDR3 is CASSPRRVSYNEQFF. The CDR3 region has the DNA TGTGCCAGCAGCCCCCGGAGGGTCTCCTACAATGAGCAGTTCTTC.

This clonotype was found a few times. In nucleotides, the CDR3 is TGTGCCAGCAGTGGCCCAGGGGGCCCCAAAGAGACCCAGTACTTC. It translates to CASSGPGGPKETQYF. This rearrangement joins TRBV2 to TRBJ2-5; 8 nucleotides match TRBD1. Germline V CDR1 and CDR2: SNHLY, FYNNEI. V shed 4 bases, J shed 3 bases, and the junction held 7 bases outside the gene matches. The CDR3 sequence is 15 residues long.

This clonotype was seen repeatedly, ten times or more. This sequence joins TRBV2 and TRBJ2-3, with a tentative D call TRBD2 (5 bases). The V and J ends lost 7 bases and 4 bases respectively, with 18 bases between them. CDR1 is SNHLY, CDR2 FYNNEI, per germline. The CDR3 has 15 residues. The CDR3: CASTGTGQRPDTQYF. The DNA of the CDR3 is TGTGCCAGCACGGGAACCGGCCAAAGGCCAGATACGCAGTATTTT. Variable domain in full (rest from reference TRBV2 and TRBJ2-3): EPEVTQTPSHQVTQMGQEVILRCVPISNHLYFYWYRQILGQKVEFLVSFYNNEISEKSEIFDDQFSVERPDGSNFTLKIRSTKLEDSAMYFCASTGTGQRPDTQYFGPGTRLTVL.

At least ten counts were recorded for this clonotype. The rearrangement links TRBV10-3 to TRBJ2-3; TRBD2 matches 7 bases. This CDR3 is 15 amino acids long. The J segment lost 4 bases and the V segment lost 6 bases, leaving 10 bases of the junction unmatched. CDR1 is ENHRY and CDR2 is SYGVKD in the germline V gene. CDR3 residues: CAISFQMGGSDTQYF. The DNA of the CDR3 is TGTGCCATCAGCTTCCAGATGGGGGGGTCAGATACGCAGTATTTT.

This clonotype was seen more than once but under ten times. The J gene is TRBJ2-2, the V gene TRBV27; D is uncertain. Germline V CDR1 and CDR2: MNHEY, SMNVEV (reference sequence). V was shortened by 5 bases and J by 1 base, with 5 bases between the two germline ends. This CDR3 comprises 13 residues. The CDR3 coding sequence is TGTGCCAGCAGTCGGCAGAACACCGGGGAGCTGTTTTTT. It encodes CASSRQNTGELFF.

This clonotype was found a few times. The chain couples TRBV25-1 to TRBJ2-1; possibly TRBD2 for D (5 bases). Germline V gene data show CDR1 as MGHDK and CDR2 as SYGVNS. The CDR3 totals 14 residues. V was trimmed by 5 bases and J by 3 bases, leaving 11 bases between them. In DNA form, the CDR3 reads TGTGCCAGCAGTAGAGCCGGGAACTACAATGAGCAGTTCTTC. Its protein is CASSRAGNYNEQFF.

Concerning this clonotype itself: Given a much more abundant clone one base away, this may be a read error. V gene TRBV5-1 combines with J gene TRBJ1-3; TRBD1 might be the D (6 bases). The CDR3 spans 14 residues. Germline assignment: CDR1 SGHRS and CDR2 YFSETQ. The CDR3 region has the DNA TGCGGCAGCCGTAGACAGGCGGAAGGAAACACCATATATTTT. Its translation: CGSRRQAEGNTIYF.

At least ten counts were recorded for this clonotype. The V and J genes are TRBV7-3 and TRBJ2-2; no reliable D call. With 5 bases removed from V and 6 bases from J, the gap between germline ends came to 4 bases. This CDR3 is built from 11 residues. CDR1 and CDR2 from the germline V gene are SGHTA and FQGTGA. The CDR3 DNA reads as TGTGCCAGCAGCCTGGCCGGGGAGCTGTTTTTT. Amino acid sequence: CASSLAGELFF.

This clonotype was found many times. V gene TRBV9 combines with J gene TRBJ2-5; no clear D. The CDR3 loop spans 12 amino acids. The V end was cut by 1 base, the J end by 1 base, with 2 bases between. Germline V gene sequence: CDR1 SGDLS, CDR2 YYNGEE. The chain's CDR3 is CASSVSQETQYF. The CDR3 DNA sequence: TGTGCCAGCAGCGTATCCCAAGAGACCCAGTACTTC.

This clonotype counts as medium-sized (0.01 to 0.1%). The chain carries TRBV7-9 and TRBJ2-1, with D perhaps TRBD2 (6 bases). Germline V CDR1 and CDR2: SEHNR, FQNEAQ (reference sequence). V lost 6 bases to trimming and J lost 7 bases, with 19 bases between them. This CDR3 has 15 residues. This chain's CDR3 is CASRGRGNLGNEQFF. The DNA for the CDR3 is TGTGCCAGCAGAGGACGGGGGAATTTGGGGAATGAGCAGTTCTTC.

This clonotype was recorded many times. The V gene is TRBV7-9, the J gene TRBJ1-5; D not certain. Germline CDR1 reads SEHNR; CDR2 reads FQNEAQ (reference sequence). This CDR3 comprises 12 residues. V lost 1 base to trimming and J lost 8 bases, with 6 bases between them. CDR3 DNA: TGTGCCAGCAGCTTAGAAGCAGAGCCCCAGCATTTT. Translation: CASSLEAEPQHF.

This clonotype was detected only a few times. As DNA, the CDR3 is TGTGCCAGCAGCCAAAGGGGGACTAATGAAAAACTGTTTTTT. Translated: CASSQRGTNEKLFF. The V gene is TRBV14, the J gene TRBJ1-4; a weak D match, TRBD1 (6 bases). Trimming took 2 bases from V and 2 from J, leaving 6 bases between them. The CDR3 totals 14 residues. Looked up from germline, CDR1 is SGHDN and CDR2 is FVKESK.

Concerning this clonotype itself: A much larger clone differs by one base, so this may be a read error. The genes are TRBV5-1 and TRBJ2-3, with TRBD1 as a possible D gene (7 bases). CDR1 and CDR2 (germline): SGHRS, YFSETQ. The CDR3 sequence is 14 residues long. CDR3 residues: CASSQQGGTDTQCF. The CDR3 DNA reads TGCGCCAGCAGCCAGCAGGGGGGCACAGATACGCAGTGTTTT.

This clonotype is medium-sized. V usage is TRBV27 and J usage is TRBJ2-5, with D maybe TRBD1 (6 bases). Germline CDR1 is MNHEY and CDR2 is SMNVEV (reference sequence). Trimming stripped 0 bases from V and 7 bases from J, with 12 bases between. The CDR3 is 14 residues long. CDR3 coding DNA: TGTGCCAGCAGTTTATCGACAGGTTGGGGGACCCAGTACTTC. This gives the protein CASSLSTGWGTQYF.

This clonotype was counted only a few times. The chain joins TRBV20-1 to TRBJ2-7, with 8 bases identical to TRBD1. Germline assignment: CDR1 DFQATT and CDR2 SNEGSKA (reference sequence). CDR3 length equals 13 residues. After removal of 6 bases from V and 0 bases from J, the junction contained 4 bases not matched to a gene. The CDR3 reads CSARQGSSYEQYF. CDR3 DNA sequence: TGCAGTGCAAGACAGGGGAGCTCCTACGAGCAGTACTTC.

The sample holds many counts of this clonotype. The CDR3 DNA reads TGTGCCAGCAGCCCACTCGTGGAATCACCCCTCCACTTT. It yields the protein CASSPLVESPLHF. The rearrangement uses TRBV6-6 and TRBJ1-6; D gene uncertain. Germline V lookup: CDR1 MNHNY, CDR2 SVGAGI (reference sequence). This CDR3 spans 13 amino acids. Trimming cost V 6 bases and J 10 bases, with 13 bases left between them.

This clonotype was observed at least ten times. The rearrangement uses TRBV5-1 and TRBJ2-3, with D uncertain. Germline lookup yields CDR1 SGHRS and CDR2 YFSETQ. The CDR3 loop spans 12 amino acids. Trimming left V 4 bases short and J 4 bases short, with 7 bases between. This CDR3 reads CASSQAPDTQYF. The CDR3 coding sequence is TGCGCCAGCAGCCAGGCCCCAGATACGCAGTATTTT.

The CDR3 loop is CASSYTGYTGELFF. The CDR3 bases are TGTGCCAGCAGCTATACGGGGTACACCGGGGAGCTGTTTTTT. The rearrangement links TRBV7-2 to TRBJ2-2; possibly TRBD2 for D (5 bases). Between the trimmed V and J ends, which lost 4 bases and 3 bases, there was a span of 9 bases. Germline V CDR1 and CDR2: SGHTA, FQGNSA. This CDR3 has 14 residues.

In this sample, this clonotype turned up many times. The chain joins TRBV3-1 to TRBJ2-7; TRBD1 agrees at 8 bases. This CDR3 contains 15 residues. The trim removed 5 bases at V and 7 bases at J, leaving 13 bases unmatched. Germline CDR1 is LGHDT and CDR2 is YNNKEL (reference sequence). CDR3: CASSRRQGPPLEQYF. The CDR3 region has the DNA TGTGCCAGCAGCAGAAGACAGGGGCCCCCCTTGGAGCAGTACTTC.

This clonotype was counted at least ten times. As DNA, the CDR3 is TGTGCCAGCAAGATAGGGGGGATGAACACTGAAGCTTTCTTT. Its protein product is CASKIGGMNTEAFF. V usage is TRBV6-2 or TRBV6-3 and J usage is TRBJ1-1, with a possible D match to TRBD1 (6 bases). V lost 7 bases to trimming and J lost 0 bases, with 12 bases between them. Germline V gives CDR1 MNHEY, CDR2 SVGEGT. This CDR3 is 14 amino acids long.

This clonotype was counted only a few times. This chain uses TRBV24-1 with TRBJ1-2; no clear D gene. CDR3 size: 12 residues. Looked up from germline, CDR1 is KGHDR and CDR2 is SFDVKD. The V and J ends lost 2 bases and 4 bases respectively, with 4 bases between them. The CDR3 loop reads CATSDSVYGYTF. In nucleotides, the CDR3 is TGTGCCACCAGTGATTCAGTCTATGGCTACACCTTC.

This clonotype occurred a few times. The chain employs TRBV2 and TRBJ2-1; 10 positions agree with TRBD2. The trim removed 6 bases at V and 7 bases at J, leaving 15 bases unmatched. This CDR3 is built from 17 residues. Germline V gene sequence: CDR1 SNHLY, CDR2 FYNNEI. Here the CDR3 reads CASSPGGASGGGNEQFF. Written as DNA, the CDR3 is TGTGCCAGCAGCCCTGGAGGGGCTAGCGGGGGAGGGAATGAGCAGTTCTTC.

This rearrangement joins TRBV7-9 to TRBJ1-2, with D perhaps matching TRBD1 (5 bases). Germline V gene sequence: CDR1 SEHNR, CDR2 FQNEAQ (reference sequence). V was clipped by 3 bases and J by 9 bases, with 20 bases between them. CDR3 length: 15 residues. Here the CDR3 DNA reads TGTGCCAGCAGCTTCTACCTTGACAGCCAAAAACGCTACACCTTC. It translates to CASSFYLDSQKRYTF.

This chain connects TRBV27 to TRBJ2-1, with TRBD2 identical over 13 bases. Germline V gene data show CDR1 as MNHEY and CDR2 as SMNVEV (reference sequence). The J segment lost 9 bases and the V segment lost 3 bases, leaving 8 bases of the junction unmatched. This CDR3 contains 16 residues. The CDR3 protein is CASSFLLAGGPGEQFF. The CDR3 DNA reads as TGTGCCAGCAGTTTCTTACTAGCGGGAGGGCCGGGTGAGCAGTTCTTC.

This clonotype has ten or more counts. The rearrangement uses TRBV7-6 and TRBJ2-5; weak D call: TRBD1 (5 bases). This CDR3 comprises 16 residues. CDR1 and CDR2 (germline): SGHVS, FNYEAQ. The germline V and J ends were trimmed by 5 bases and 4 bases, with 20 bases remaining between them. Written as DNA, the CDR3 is TGTGCCAGCAGCGGTAACTACAGGAGTCGACGAGAGACCCAGTACTTC. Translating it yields CASSGNYRSRRETQYF.

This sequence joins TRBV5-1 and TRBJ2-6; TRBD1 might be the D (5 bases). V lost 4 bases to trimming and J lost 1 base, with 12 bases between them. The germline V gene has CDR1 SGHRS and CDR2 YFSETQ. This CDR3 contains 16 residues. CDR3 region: CASSPVGLSGANVLTF. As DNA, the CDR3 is TGCGCCAGCAGCCCGGTGGGGCTTTCTGGGGCCAACGTCCTGACTTTC. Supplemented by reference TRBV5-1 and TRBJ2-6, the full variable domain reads KAGVTQTPRYLIKTRGQQVTLSCSPISGHRSVSWYQQTPGQGLQFLFEYFSETQRNKGNFPGRFSGRQFSNSRSEMNVSTLELGDSALYLCASSPVGLSGANVLTFGAGSRLTVL.

The CDR3 bases are TGTGCCAGCAGTGAAGCGCTTCGGTCAGGGAGTCAGCCCCAGCATTTT. It yields the protein CASSEALRSGSQPQHF. The gene calls are TRBV2 and TRBJ1-5; a possible D gene is TRBD1 (5 bases). The CDR3 consists of 16 residues. Germline CDR1 reads SNHLY; CDR2 reads FYNNEI. V was clipped by 0 bases and J by 6 bases, with 15 bases between them.